Each of the 21 T cell receptor beta chains below was sequenced from the same sample in a study of cytomegalovirus exposure and HLA in healthy donors. Researchers ran the PCR with 60 Vbeta and 13 Jbeta primers. Here immunoSEQ multiplex PCR was the method, and the copy in TCRdb shows in-frame clones only, minus some. The table lists about 110,000 clones, approximately 74% of them singletons. The sequenced sample consisted of PBMCs. These receptors were taken from a woman between 40 and 55 years old in good health and CMV-seropositive.

The chain uses TRBV5-6 and TRBJ1-3; TRBD1 matches 10 bases. V gave up 3 bases and J gave up 3 bases; unmatched junction bases: 0. The CDR3 has 14 residues. Looked up from germline, CDR1 is SGHDT and CDR2 is YYEEEE. The CDR3 sequence is CASSWTGGGNTIYF. In nucleotides, the CDR3 is TGTGCCAGCAGCTGGACAGGGGGTGGAAACACCATATATTTT.

V and J are TRBV18 and TRBJ2-1, with D possibly TRBD1 on 6 matching bases. The CDR3 is 15 amino acids. Germline V gene lookup returns CDR1 KGHSH and CDR2 LQKENI. Between the trimmed V and J ends, which lost 0 bases and 4 bases, there was a span of 10 bases. Here the CDR3 reads CASSPPDRPYNEQFF. CDR3 nucleotide sequence: TGTGCCAGCTCACCACCTGACAGGCCGTACAATGAGCAGTTCTTC. The whole variable domain, filled in from reference TRBV18 and TRBJ2-1, reads NAGVMQNPRHLVRRRGQEARLRCSPMKGHSHVYWYRQLPEEGLKFMVYLQKENIIDESGMPKERFSAEFPKEGPSILRIQQVVRGDSAAYFCASSPPDRPYNEQFFGPGTRLTVL.

This rearrangement joins TRBV6-1 to TRBJ2-3, with D possibly being TRBD1 (6 bases). CDR3 length: 15 amino acids. Germline V gene sequence: CDR1 MNHNS, CDR2 SASEGT. V lost 0 bases to trimming and J lost 0 bases, with 7 bases between them. This chain's CDR3 is CASSEAGQSTDTQYF. DNA for the CDR3: TGTGCCAGCAGTGAAGCCGGACAGAGCACAGATACGCAGTATTTT.

The chain links TRBV15 to TRBJ1-1; D perhaps matches TRBD1 (6 bases). V was shortened by 1 base and J by 3 bases, with 18 bases between the two germline ends. CDR3 length equals 17 residues. CDR1 LNHNV and CDR2 YYDKDF come from the germline V gene (reference sequence). The CDR3 is CATSRGLGGARDTEAFF. The DNA of the CDR3 is TGTGCCACCAGCAGAGGTCTTGGGGGGGCTAGAGACACTGAAGCTTTCTTT.

The chain couples TRBV19 to TRBJ2-1; D not resolved. Germline V lookup: CDR1 LNHDA, CDR2 SQIVND (reference sequence). Trimming cost V 5 bases and J 1 base, with 12 bases left between them. The CDR3 extends over 15 amino acids. For the CDR3, the DNA is TGTGCCAGTAGTCTGACGACAAATTCCTACAATGAGCAGTTCTTC. This encodes CASSLTTNSYNEQFF.

Turning to this clone: Additional DNA sequences in this sample encode the identical CDR3. The V and J genes are TRBV7-6 and TRBJ2-7, with D unresolved. V was cut by 5 bases and J by 5 bases, with 19 bases left in between. Looked up from germline, CDR1 is SGHVS and CDR2 is FNYEAQ. The CDR3 length is 15 residues. CDR3 in DNA: TGTGCCAGCAGCCCCGATCCCCAGCGCGGTGACGAGCAGTACTTC. Protein product: CASSPDPQRGDEQYF.

In this sample, this clone turned up a few times. V usage is TRBV9 and J usage is TRBJ1-1; D is perhaps TRBD1 (5 bases). This CDR3 spans 15 amino acids. V lost 4 bases and J lost 4, with 17 bases in between. Germline lookup yields CDR1 SGDLS and CDR2 YYNGEE. The CDR3 region is CASSTSPRDGTEAFF. The CDR3 DNA reads as TGTGCCAGCAGCACCTCCCCCAGGGATGGCACTGAAGCTTTCTTT.

V is TRBV7-2 and J is TRBJ2-1, with D maybe TRBD1 (5 bases). Trimming left V 5 bases short and J 9 bases short, with 8 bases between. CDR1 SGHTA and CDR2 FQGNSA come from the germline V gene. CDR3 size: 11 residues. The CDR3 reads CASSRGTEQFF. CDR3 nucleotides: TGTGCCAGCAGCAGGGGTACTGAGCAGTTCTTC.

The chain joins TRBV7-2 to TRBJ2-3; possibly TRBD1 for D (6 bases). Trimming removed 2 bases at V and 1 base at J, with 7 bases between. The CDR3 is made up of 14 amino acids. Germline V gene sequence: CDR1 SGHTA, CDR2 FQGNSA. The CDR3 nucleotides are TGTGCCAGCAGCTTATGGACAGGCACAGATACGCAGTATTTT. Translating it yields CASSLWTGTDTQYF.

The V and J genes are TRBV7-9 and TRBJ2-7; TRBD1 aligns across 8 bases. Per the germline V gene, CDR1 is SEHNR and CDR2 is FQNEAQ (reference sequence). CDR3 size: 17 residues. Trimming removed 5 bases from V and 3 bases from J; junction bases left unmatched: 15. CDR3 bases: TGTGCCAGCAGCAGCACGAATTGGACAGGGAAACACTACGAGCAGTACTTC. It specifies CASSSTNWTGKHYEQYF.

V usage is TRBV13 and J usage is TRBJ2-1, with 9 bases matching TRBD1. The CDR3 totals 13 residues. V trimming: 5 bases; J trimming: 9 bases; junction bases outside the gene matches: 5. In germline, CDR1 is PRHDT, CDR2 FYEKMQ (reference sequence). CDR3 in amino acids: CASSRDREGEQFF. The CDR3 nucleotides are TGTGCCAGCAGCCGGGACAGGGAGGGTGAGCAGTTCTTC. The full variable domain, rest sourced from reference TRBV13 and TRBJ2-1, is AAGVIQSPRHLIKEKRETATLKCYPIPRHDTVYWYQQGPGQDPQFLISFYEKMQSDKGSIPDRFSAQQFSDYHSELNMSSLELGDSALYFCASSRDREGEQFFGPGTRLTVL.

The rearrangement joins TRBV29-1 to TRBJ1-1; possible D gene TRBD1, 5 bases. Trimming pared 7 bases from V and 4 bases from J, leaving 16 bases between. This CDR3 is 13 amino acids long. Germline-derived CDR1 and CDR2 are SQVTM and ANQGSEA. The DNA for the CDR3 is TGCAGCGCCACGGGGGACTACTTCACTGAAGCTTTCTTT. This sequence encodes CSATGDYFTEAFF.

This chain joins TRBV7-2 and TRBJ1-2; D remains unclear. Germline V gives CDR1 SGHTA, CDR2 FQGNSA. V was shortened by 2 bases and J by 7 bases, with 8 bases between the two germline ends. This CDR3 comprises 12 residues. CDR3 nucleotide sequence: TGTGCCAGCAGCTTAACGGGGATTGGCTACACCTTC. It encodes CASSLTGIGYTF.

The chain links TRBV19 to TRBJ1-5; no definite D call. The V gene's germline CDR1 is LNHDA and CDR2 SQIVND (reference sequence). V was trimmed by 3 bases and J by 3 bases, leaving 6 bases between them. The CDR3 is 13 residues long. The CDR3 DNA reads as TGTGCCAGTAGTATCTGGCCCAATCAGCCCCAGCATTTT. This gives the protein CASSIWPNQPQHF.

V is TRBV9 and J is TRBJ2-1, with 7 bases fitting TRBD1. This CDR3 contains 16 residues. The J segment lost 4 bases and the V segment lost 2 bases, leaving 9 bases of the junction unmatched. The germline V gene has CDR1 SGDLS and CDR2 YYNGEE. CDR3: CASSVGLQGQYNEQFF. CDR3 DNA sequence: TGTGCCAGCAGCGTTGGGCTGCAGGGACAGTACAATGAGCAGTTCTTC. Filled out from reference TRBV9 and TRBJ2-1, the complete variable domain reads DSGVTQTPKHLITATGQRVTLRCSPRSGDLSVYWYQQSLDQGLQFLIQYYNGEERAKGNILERFSAQQFPDLHSELNLSSLELGDSALYFCASSVGLQGQYNEQFFGPGTRLTVL.

The chain joins TRBV7-3 to TRBJ2-3, with 13 bases identical to TRBD2. Trimming at V came to 2 bases and at J to 4 bases, leaving 6 bases not matched to a gene. Germline V gene data show CDR1 as SGHTA and CDR2 as FQGTGA. This CDR3 has 17 residues. The chain's CDR3 is CASSLGPTSGRADTQYF. In DNA form, the CDR3 reads TGTGCCAGCAGCTTAGGTCCAACTAGCGGGAGGGCAGATACGCAGTATTTT.

The chain joins TRBV7-8 to TRBJ2-2; 7 bases fit TRBD2. Trimming took 7 bases from V and 2 from J; bases not matched to a gene: 4. From germline, CDR1 is SGHVS and CDR2 FQNEAQ. This CDR3 has 14 amino acids. This CDR3 is CASTPSGNTGELFF. The CDR3 region has the DNA TGTGCCAGCACCCCTAGCGGCAACACCGGGGAGCTGTTTTTT. Full variable domain (rest looked up from reference TRBV7-8 and TRBJ2-2): GAGVSQSPRYKVAKRGQDVALRCDPISGHVSLFWYQQALGQGPEFLTYFQNEAQLDKSGLPSDRFFAERPEGSVSTLKIQRTQQEDSAVYLCASTPSGNTGELFFGEGSRLTVL.

The rearrangement links TRBV5-1 to TRBJ2-3; 9 bases line up with TRBD1. CDR1 and CDR2 (germline): SGHRS, YFSETQ. V was pared by 5 bases and J by 2 bases, with 9 bases of the junction left unmatched. The CDR3 contains 16 residues. The CDR3 sequence: CASRSTQGAVTDTQYF. As DNA, the CDR3 is TGCGCCAGCAGGTCGACACAGGGGGCGGTCACAGATACGCAGTATTTT.

Points on this clone: The sample holds other DNA sequences that translate to the same CDR3. The CDR3 protein is CASSLGSGASTDTQYF. CDR3 DNA sequence: TGTGCCAGCAGCTTAGGCTCAGGGGCTAGCACAGATACGCAGTATTTT. The chain links TRBV7-9 to TRBJ2-3, with D possibly being TRBD1 (6 bases). CDR1 and CDR2 from the germline V gene are SEHNR and FQNEAQ (reference sequence). V was trimmed by 1 base and J by 0 bases, leaving 11 bases between them. The CDR3 loop spans 16 amino acids.

The genes are TRBV7-9 and TRBJ1-2; 8 positions match TRBD1. The CDR3 extends over 16 amino acids. Unmatched junction bases numbered 6, after V lost 2 bases and J lost 1 base. Germline-derived CDR1 and CDR2 are SEHNR and FQNEAQ (reference sequence). CDR3 sequence reads: CASSLWPGGVNYGYTF. In DNA, the CDR3 is TGTGCCAGCAGCTTATGGCCAGGGGGCGTTAACTATGGCTACACCTTC. The full variable domain, with the rest looked up from reference TRBV7-9 and TRBJ1-2, is DTGVSQNPRHKITKRGQNVTFRCDPISEHNRLYWYRQTLGQGPEFLTYFQNEAQLEKSRLLSDRFSAERPKGSFSTLEIQRTEQGDSAMYLCASSLWPGGVNYGYTFGSGTRLTVV.

The rearrangement joins TRBV6-5 to TRBJ2-3, with 7 bases fitting TRBD2. From germline, CDR1 is MNHEY and CDR2 SVGAGI. CDR3 size: 15 residues. V shed 0 bases, J shed 4 bases, and the junction held 4 bases outside the gene matches. The CDR3 sequence: CASSYSDRGADTQYF. For the CDR3, the DNA is TGTGCCAGCAGTTACTCTGATCGGGGGGCAGATACGCAGTATTTT.